The 12 T cell receptor beta chains given below trace back to one sample, sequenced in a study of cytomegalovirus exposure and HLA in healthy donors. This table comes from immunoSEQ multiplex PCR, and its TCRdb copy is limited to in-frame clones, with some not included. The data contain tens of thousands of clones, nearly 96% of them singletons. The sample was PBMCs. These receptors all stem from a woman aged 18-29 years in good health and CMV-seropositive.

For this clone: Other DNA sequences in this specimen translate into the identical CDR3. V usage is TRBV7-2 and J usage is TRBJ2-3; no reliable D call. Per germline, CDR1 SGHTA and CDR2 FQGNSA. The CDR3 spans 12 residues. V lost 4 bases, J lost 0 bases, and 2 bases lay in between. The CDR3 is CASSSSTDTQYF. As DNA, the CDR3 is TGTGCCAGCAGCTCAAGCACAGATACGCAGTATTTT.

The rearrangement links TRBV28 to TRBJ1-1; D uncertain. The CDR3 contains 13 residues. Per germline, CDR1 MDHEN and CDR2 SYDVKM. The V end lost 5 bases, the J end lost 4 bases, and 11 bases lay between the germline ends. This CDR3 is CASSQNSLTEAFF. Written as DNA, the CDR3 is TGTGCCAGCAGTCAAAATAGCCTCACTGAAGCTTTCTTT.

V and J are TRBV28 and TRBJ2-7; TRBD2 might be the D (5 bases). The germline V gene has CDR1 MDHEN and CDR2 SYDVKM. The CDR3 has 13 amino acids. The V end was cut by 6 bases, the J end by 3 bases, with 12 bases between. The CDR3 sequence is CASSLGSRYEQYF. CDR3 in DNA: TGTGCCAGCAGCCTTGGGAGCCGCTACGAGCAGTACTTC. Together with reference TRBV28 and TRBJ2-7, the CDR3 gives the full variable domain: DVKVTQSSRYLVKRTGEKVFLECVQDMDHENMFWYRQDPGLGLRLIYFSYDVKMKEKGDIPEGYSVSREKKERFSLILESASTNQTSMYLCASSLGSRYEQYFGPGTRLTVT.

This chain links TRBV28 with TRBJ2-7; TRBD2 matches 9 bases. The CDR3 covers 14 residues. CDR1 is MDHEN and CDR2 is SYDVKM in the germline V gene. The V and J ends lost 3 bases and 2 bases, in that order; junction bases with no gene match: 2. The CDR3 DNA follows: TGTGCCAGCAGTTTGACTAGCGGTCCCTACGAGCAGTACTTC. It is translated as CASSLTSGPYEQYF. Supplemented by reference TRBV28 and TRBJ2-7, the full variable domain reads DVKVTQSSRYLVKRTGEKVFLECVQDMDHENMFWYRQDPGLGLRLIYFSYDVKMKEKGDIPEGYSVSREKKERFSLILESASTNQTSMYLCASSLTSGPYEQYFGPGTRLTVT.

CDR3 loop: CASSPTGQGGDIQYF. CDR3 DNA sequence: TGCGCCAGCAGCCCCACGGGACAGGGAGGGGACATTCAGTACTTC. This sequence joins TRBV4-1 and TRBJ2-4; 9 bases agree with TRBD1. The trim removed 4 bases at V and 8 bases at J, leaving 9 bases unmatched. CDR3 length: 15 residues. Per the germline V gene, CDR1 is MGHRA and CDR2 is YSYEKL.

This clone was recorded only once. The chain links TRBV5-1 to TRBJ2-7; TRBD1 agrees at 7 bases. This CDR3 region has 16 residues. V dropped 0 bases and J dropped 2; count of bases not matched to a gene: 8. Germline V gene sequence: CDR1 SGHRS, CDR2 YFSETQ. In DNA, the CDR3 is TGCGCCAGCAGCTTGGATTTTGGGGACAGTACCTACGAGCAGTACTTC. Translated: CASSLDFGDSTYEQYF.

This clone was observed a single time. The rearrangement links TRBV19 to TRBJ2-3; a possible D gene is TRBD2 (5 bases). The CDR3 spans 17 residues. Deletions cut 4 bases from V and 2 bases from J, with 19 bases between. CDR1 is LNHDA and CDR2 is SQIVND in the germline V gene (reference sequence). This chain's CDR3 is CASSTKQRSLYTDTQYF. The CDR3 DNA reads TGTGCCAGTAGTACCAAACAGCGGTCCCTTTACACAGATACGCAGTATTTT.

The J gene is TRBJ2-3, the V gene TRBV14; 14 positions match TRBD2. The CDR3 totals 16 residues. J lost 6 bases, V lost 4 bases, and 6 bases had no gene match. From germline, CDR1 is SGHDN and CDR2 FVKESK. The CDR3 coding sequence is TGTGCCAGCAGCCGAGGGACTAGCGGGAGTTGGGATACGCAGTATTTT. Amino acids: CASSRGTSGSWDTQYF.

The chain couples TRBV4-1 to TRBJ1-2; tentative D call: TRBD1 (5 bases). Germline CDR1 MGHRA, CDR2 YSYEKL. V lost 5 bases to trimming and J lost 4 bases, with 11 bases between them. The length of the CDR3 is 13 residues. The CDR3 loop reads CASSADRPYGYTF. CDR3 sequence (DNA): TGCGCCAGCAGCGCCGACAGACCCTATGGCTACACCTTC.

This chain uses TRBV5-1 with TRBJ1-1; D is perhaps TRBD1 (6 bases). Per the germline V gene, CDR1 is SGHRS and CDR2 is YFSETQ. V was pared by 5 bases and J by 0 bases, with 11 bases between. The CDR3 consists of 14 residues. The CDR3 bases are TGCGCCAGCAGGGGGGACACCCTGAACACTGAAGCTTTCTTT. This codes for CASRGDTLNTEAFF.

This chain connects TRBV15 to TRBJ2-3, with 7 bases that match TRBD2. Trimming removed 0 bases from V and 3 bases from J; junction bases left unmatched: 6. CDR3 length: 16 amino acids. Germline loops: CDR1 LNHNV, CDR2 YYDKDF (reference sequence). In nucleotides, the CDR3 is TGTGCCACCAGCAGAGAGCGGGAGATTGGTACAGATACGCAGTATTTT. It yields the protein CATSREREIGTDTQYF. Supplemented by reference TRBV15 and TRBJ2-3, the full variable domain reads DAMVIQNPRYQVTQFGKPVTLSCSQTLNHNVMYWYQQKSSQAPKLLFHYYDKDFNNEADTPDNFQSRRPNTSFCFLDIRSPGLGDTAMYLCATSREREIGTDTQYFGPGTRLTVL.

The chain is built from TRBV4-3 and TRBJ1-2; D is possibly TRBD1 (6 bases). The CDR3 is 19 amino acids. Germline assignment: CDR1 LGHNA and CDR2 YSLEER. Trimming pared 1 base from V and 0 bases from J, leaving 21 bases between. The CDR3, as DNA: TGCGCCAGCAGCCAAGCCCGATCTTACAGGGTTCCCCCTAACTATGGCTACACCTTC. It is translated as CASSQARSYRVPPNYGYTF.